The next 29 T cell receptor beta chains were all read from a single sample in a study of blood T cell repertoires in COVID-19. Measured with immunoSEQ multiplex PCR; TCRdb has only the in-frame clones, and not every one. The top ten hold under 15% of the sample, which has a few hundred thousand clones, over 75% seen once. The sample was peripheral blood. The source is a woman aged 60-70 years with acute or convalescent COVID-19.

The V and J genes are TRBV2 and TRBJ1-1; tentative D call: TRBD1 (6 bases). Germline CDR1 is SNHLY and CDR2 is FYNNEI. The CDR3 is made up of 15 amino acids. The V and J ends lost 4 bases and 0 bases respectively, with 12 bases between them. CDR3 in amino acids: CASSGPDRLNTEAFF. The CDR3 DNA reads as TGTGCCAGCAGTGGACCGGACAGACTGAACACTGAAGCTTTCTTT.

The V call is TRBV27, the J call TRBJ2-7, with unresolved D. The ends were cut back, 3 bases at V and 6 bases at J, with 12 bases in the middle. The CDR3 loop spans 13 amino acids. From germline, CDR1 is MNHEY and CDR2 SMNVEV (reference sequence). The CDR3 DNA reads as TGTGCCAGCAGTTTTAGAGGAGCCGCCGAGCAGTACTTC. Translated: CASSFRGAAEQYF.

The rearrangement joins TRBV5-1 to TRBJ1-2, with 9 bases matching TRBD1. Germline V gene sequence: CDR1 SGHRS, CDR2 YFSETQ. With 5 bases clipped from V and 5 bases from J, the junction kept 4 bases outside the gene matches. The CDR3 is made up of 13 amino acids. CDR3 residues: CASSRDRVYGYTF. CDR3 nucleotides: TGCGCCAGCAGTAGGGACAGGGTGTATGGCTACACCTTC.

This sequence joins TRBV2 and TRBJ1-5; TRBD1 matches 8 bases. After removal of 4 bases from V and 6 bases from J, the junction contained 5 bases not matched to a gene. The CDR3 is 14 amino acids. Germline V lookup: CDR1 SNHLY, CDR2 FYNNEI. This chain's CDR3 is CASSGTGRSQPQHF. The CDR3 DNA reads as TGTGCCAGCAGTGGGACAGGGCGTAGTCAGCCCCAGCATTTT.

This chain links TRBV13 with TRBJ1-2; no definite D call. The CDR3 extends over 15 amino acids. Germline V gene data show CDR1 as PRHDT and CDR2 as FYEKMQ (reference sequence). V was shortened by 0 bases and J by 7 bases, with 15 bases between the two germline ends. Here the CDR3 DNA reads TGTGCCAGCAGCTTAGGCTTTAGCAAACGCCTTGGCTACACCTTC. Amino acids: CASSLGFSKRLGYTF.

The J gene is TRBJ2-1, the V gene TRBV28, with TRBD1 matching over 8 bases. The CDR3 contains 16 residues. Germline trimming cut 7 bases from V and 5 bases from J; bases unmatched to any gene: 13. Germline V CDR1 and CDR2: MDHEN, SYDVKM. CDR3 bases: TGTGCCAGCAAAGCATGGCAAGGGACAGGAAACAATGAGCAGTTCTTC. Translating it yields CASKAWQGTGNNEQFF.

J is TRBJ2-3 and V is TRBV6-6, with 8 bases matching TRBD2. CDR1 is MNHNY and CDR2 is SVGAGI in the germline V gene (reference sequence). The CDR3 consists of 13 residues. V was pared by 10 bases and J by 4 bases, with 7 bases of the junction left unmatched. For the CDR3, the DNA is TGTGCCACTAGGCGGGAGGCATCAGATACGCAGTATTTT. This encodes CATRREASDTQYF.

There are a few counts of this clone. J is TRBJ1-2 and V is TRBV7-9; D call uncertain. Between the trimmed V and J ends, which lost 5 bases and 7 bases, there was a span of 8 bases. The CDR3 is 11 residues long. CDR1 and CDR2 (germline): SEHNR, FQNEAQ (reference sequence). The CDR3 region is CASSLRGGYTF. Written as DNA, the CDR3 is TGTGCCAGCAGCCTCCGGGGTGGCTACACCTTC.

The genes are TRBV3-1 (or the pseudogene TRBV3-2) and TRBJ2-1, with TRBD2 identical over 10 bases. After removal of 6 bases from V and 8 bases from J, the junction contained 10 bases not matched to a gene. The CDR3 totals 15 residues. CDR1 is LGHDT and CDR2 is YNNKEL in the germline V gene (reference sequence). In nucleotides, the CDR3 is TGTGCCAGCAGTCAACAGCGGGGGGGGAACCATGAGCAGTTCTTC. Translating it yields CASSQQRGGNHEQFF.

The chain joins TRBV29-1 to TRBJ1-2; 8 nucleotides agree with TRBD1. There are 14 residues in the CDR3. V was clipped by 3 bases and J by 4 bases; unmatched bases: 7. Germline CDR1 reads SQVTM; CDR2 reads ANQGSEA. CDR3 residues: CSVESQGVVYGYTF. DNA of the CDR3: TGCAGCGTTGAGTCACAGGGGGTTGTCTATGGCTACACCTTC.

J is TRBJ1-5 and V is TRBV14; TRBD1 is a possible D gene (5 bases). This CDR3 is 13 amino acids long. Trimming took off 1 base at V and 10 bases at J, with 11 bases between the two ends. Per germline, CDR1 SGHDN and CDR2 FVKESK. CDR3 protein: CASSQAPRAPQHF. The CDR3 region has the DNA TGTGCCAGCAGCCAAGCACCCAGGGCTCCCCAGCATTTT.

This chain links TRBV19 with TRBJ1-3; maybe TRBD1 (6 bases). V dropped 6 bases and J dropped 0 bases, with 9 bases sitting between them. Germline V gene data show CDR1 as LNHDA and CDR2 as SQIVND (reference sequence). CDR3 length: 14 residues. The CDR3 coding sequence is TGTGCCAGTAGGGGGGGGCACTCTGGAAACACCATATATTTT. This encodes CASRGGHSGNTIYF.

This clone is a singleton in its sample. The chain combines TRBV27 with TRBJ1-2; the match to TRBD1 covers 12 bases. Germline-derived CDR1 and CDR2 are MNHEY and SMNVEV (reference sequence). This CDR3 has 14 residues. Unmatched junction bases numbered 7, after V lost 8 bases and J lost 6 bases. CDR3 bases: TGTGCCAGCGGCAACCGGGACAGGGGGCATGGCTACACCTTC. Translated, it gives CASGNRDRGHGYTF.

CDR3 coding DNA: TGTGCCAGCAGCCCAGGAAGGCCTAGCACAGATACGCAGTATTTT. It specifies CASSPGRPSTDTQYF. The chain carries TRBV7-3 and TRBJ2-3; D is uncertain. This CDR3 contains 15 residues. Trimming left V 5 bases short and J 0 bases short, with 12 bases between. The germline V gene has CDR1 SGHTA and CDR2 FQGTGA.

The chain couples TRBV5-5 to TRBJ1-2, with 10 bases fitting TRBD1. V was pared by 2 bases and J by 6 bases, with 4 bases of the junction left unmatched. CDR3 length equals 14 residues. The germline CDR1 and CDR2 sequences are SGHKS and YYEKEE (reference sequence). This chain's CDR3 is CASSLTGTGDGYTF. In DNA, the CDR3 is TGTGCCAGCAGCTTAACCGGGACAGGGGATGGCTACACCTTC.

The chain combines TRBV3-1 (or the pseudogene TRBV3-2) with TRBJ2-5; D possibly corresponds to TRBD2 (6 bases). Germline V gives CDR1 LGHDT, CDR2 YNNKEL (reference sequence). V lost 4 bases and J lost 5, with 11 bases in between. The CDR3 spans 13 residues. CDR3 residues: CASSPGEVETQYF. CDR3 DNA: TGTGCCAGCAGCCCCGGGGAGGTGGAGACCCAGTACTTC.

This clone came up a few times. This chain joins TRBV6-5 and TRBJ2-2; 9 nucleotides line up with TRBD2. Germline assignment: CDR1 MNHEY and CDR2 SVGAGI. The CDR3 is 15 residues long. J lost 7 bases, V lost 6 bases, and 9 bases had no gene match. The CDR3 spells CASRKIAGADGELFF. CDR3 DNA sequence: TGTGCCAGCAGAAAAATAGCGGGAGCAGACGGGGAGCTGTTTTTT.

J is TRBJ2-7 and V is TRBV6-5, with D perhaps TRBD1 (5 bases). Trimming cost V 5 bases and J 2 bases, with 7 bases left between them. The germline gives CDR1 MNHEY, CDR2 SVGAGI. This CDR3 is built from 12 residues. CDR3 sequence reads: CASSRTPYEQYF. CDR3 nucleotide sequence: TGTGCCAGCAGTAGGACACCCTACGAGCAGTACTTC.

The chain is built from TRBV19 and TRBJ1-2; 7 positions agree with TRBD1. After removal of 6 bases from V and 3 bases from J, the junction contained 4 bases not matched to a gene. The CDR3 sequence is 13 residues long. Germline assignment: CDR1 LNHDA and CDR2 SQIVND (reference sequence). The CDR3 DNA reads TGTGCCAGTAGCCGAACAGGGGACTATGGCTACACCTTC. Its translation: CASSRTGDYGYTF.

This clone has a single count. The V and J genes are TRBV5-4 and TRBJ2-3; 10 bases fit TRBD2. From germline, CDR1 is SGHNT and CDR2 YYREEE (reference sequence). V shed 3 bases, J shed 0 bases, and the junction held 4 bases outside the gene matches. This CDR3 contains 16 residues. CDR3 protein: CASSSLAGSSTDTQYF. CDR3 nucleotides: TGTGCCAGCAGCTCACTAGCGGGGTCTAGCACAGATACGCAGTATTTT.

This clone has only one observation. The chain carries TRBV10-3 and TRBJ2-7; 8 nucleotides agree with TRBD2. This CDR3 region has 15 residues. CDR1 and CDR2 (germline): ENHRY, SYGVKD. V lost 3 bases to trimming and J lost 0 bases; unmatched junction nucleotides: 4. CDR3 residues: CAISDRREVSYEQYF. CDR3 nucleotide sequence: TGTGCCATCAGTGACCGGCGGGAGGTCTCCTACGAGCAGTACTTC.

The chain joins TRBV3-1 (or the pseudogene TRBV3-2) to TRBJ1-2; D is possibly TRBD1 (5 bases). The CDR3 is 12 residues long. Trimming removed 4 bases at V and 6 bases at J, with 9 bases between. Per germline, CDR1 LGHDT and CDR2 YNNKEL (reference sequence). The CDR3, as DNA: TGTGCCAGCAGCCGGGGCAGCCATGGCTACACCTTC. Protein product: CASSRGSHGYTF.

This sequence joins TRBV12-3 or TRBV12-4 and TRBJ2-5; D is unclear. The ends were cut back, 6 bases at V and 5 bases at J, with 10 bases in the middle. This CDR3 has 12 residues. The CDR3 DNA is TGTGCCAGCAGCCCATTCCGGGAGACCCAGTACTTC. Amino acids: CASSPFRETQYF.

The J gene is TRBJ1-2, the V gene TRBV7-2; unclear D gene. Germline V CDR1 and CDR2: SGHTA, FQGNSA. The CDR3 extends over 13 amino acids. Trimming removed 0 bases from V and 8 bases from J, with 10 bases in between. In nucleotides, the CDR3 is TGTGCCAGCAGCTTAGCCCAGGTCTGGGGCTACACCTTC. Its translation: CASSLAQVWGYTF.

V gene TRBV18 combines with J gene TRBJ2-7; TRBD2 is a possible D gene (5 bases). This CDR3 region has 15 residues. V shed 2 bases and J shed 4 bases, with 15 bases lying between them. Germline CDR1 is KGHSH and CDR2 is LQKENI. The CDR3 DNA follows: TGTGCCAGCTCACCAGTAGGTAGCGCAACATACGAGCAGTACTTC. Its protein is CASSPVGSATYEQYF.

This rearrangement joins TRBV6-6 to TRBJ1-5, with 7 bases identical to TRBD1. The CDR3 is 15 residues long. After removal of 6 bases from V and 3 bases from J, the junction contained 8 bases not matched to a gene. Germline V gives CDR1 MNHNY, CDR2 SVGAGI (reference sequence). CDR3 DNA sequence: TGTGCCAGCAGCCTGGGACAGACAATCAATCAGCCCCAGCATTTT. Translated: CASSLGQTINQPQHF.

This clone was counted a few times. The chain uses TRBV29-1 and TRBJ1-1; 11 bases agree with TRBD1. J gave up 7 bases and V 3 bases, and 10 bases lay outside the gene matches. This CDR3 spans 15 amino acids. The germline CDR1 and CDR2 sequences are SQVTM and ANQGSEA. CDR3: CSVEGGQGAPNEAFF. As DNA, the CDR3 is TGCAGCGTTGAGGGAGGACAGGGGGCCCCAAATGAAGCTTTCTTT.

The chain has TRBV21-1 and TRBJ2-1; the listed D gene, TRBD2, was not tested against the DNA. TRBV21-1 is given as a pseudogene. The CDR3 is 15 residues long. CDR3 residues: CASSDSGSSYNEQFF. CDR3 DNA sequence: TGTGCCAGCAGCGATAGCGGAAGCTCCTACAATGAGCAGTTCTTC.

The rearrangement joins TRBV27 to TRBJ1-3, with D perhaps matching TRBD1 (5 bases). From germline, CDR1 is MNHEY and CDR2 SMNVEV (reference sequence). The CDR3 totals 13 residues. Trimming stripped 3 bases from V and 3 bases from J, with 6 bases between. CDR3 sequence: CASSLTVGNTIYF. Here the CDR3 DNA reads TGTGCCAGCAGTTTGACAGTTGGAAACACCATATATTTT.